The present T cell receptor beta chain was sequenced within a study of cytomegalovirus exposure and HLA in healthy donors. CDR1 is SGHRS and CDR2 is YFSETQ in the germline V gene. Trimming at V came to 5 bases and at J to 6 bases, leaving 10 bases not matched to a gene. CDR3 length: 14 amino acids. With 60 Vbeta and 13 Jbeta primers, the PCR was carried out. Clones were read by immunoSEQ multiplex PCR, and TCRdb kept only the in-frame ones, dropping some. The table has about 120,000 clones, over 75% seen once; the top ten hold around 1.5%. The clonotype originates from a woman between 18 and 29 years old in good health and CMV-seronegative. The sequenced sample consisted of PBMCs. V is TRBV5-1 and J is TRBJ2-7, with 8 bases identical to TRBD2. CDR3 nucleotide sequence: TGCGCCAGCAGGGAGATCGTAGCGGGAAGCGAGCAGTACTTC. Amino acid sequence: CASREIVAGSEQYF.